This is a list of T cell receptor beta chains from one sample in a study of shared clonotypes between healthy human individuals. The data were produced by immunoSEQ multiplex PCR, yet TCRdb's version contains in-frame clones alone and is incomplete. This table holds a few million clones, around nine tenths found once. The sequencing sample was made of naive CD4+ T cells sorted from blood. Source of these receptors: a man aged 18 to 30 in good health. CDR3s include the opening cysteine and the closing phenylalanine or tryptophan. The D gene is left open where the match is weak. Rows may omit the clone size; those that give it use once, few, many or a size class.

d_gene	v_gene	j_gene	len	abundance	CDR3aa	CDR3nt
.	TRBV11-2	TRBJ1-5	14	few	CASSLAGANQPQHF	TGTGCCAGCAGCTTAGCGGGCGCCAATCAGCCCCAGCATTTT
.	TRBV7-9	TRBJ2-5	14	.	CARSLWQGQETQYF	TGTGCCAGAAGCTTGTGGCAGGGTCAAGAGACCCAGTACTTC
.	TRBV19	TRBJ1-2	14	.	CATSAGSFLYGYTF	TGTGCCACCTCAGCGGGCAGCTTTCTCTATGGCTACACCTTC
.	TRBV7-2	TRBJ2-3	14	.	CASSLVESTDTQYF	TGTGCCAGCAGCTTAGTGGAGAGCACAGATACGCAGTATTTT
TRBD2	TRBV5-4	TRBJ2-1	18	.	CASSVTTLAGGIYNEQFF	TGTGCCAGCAGCGTAACAACTTTAGCGGGAGGGATCTACAATGAGCAGTTCTTC
.	TRBV19	TRBJ2-3	16	.	CASSITPRGITDTQYF	TGTGCCAGTAGTATAACCCCTCGGGGAATTACAGATACGCAGTATTTT
TRBD1	TRBV5-1	TRBJ2-3	13	once	CASRDSSTDTQYF	TGCGCCAGTCGGGACAGCAGCACAGATACGCAGTATTTT
.	TRBV18	TRBJ2-7	14	.	CASSPFRGNYEQYF	TGTGCCAGCTCACCATTCAGGGGAAACTACGAGCAGTACTTC
.	TRBV6-6	TRBJ1-4	11	.	CASRANEKLFF	TGTGCCAGCCGGGCTAATGAAAAACTGTTTTTT
.	TRBV7-9	TRBJ1-6	15	.	CASSLGDLFGSPLHF	TGTGCCAGCAGCCTGGGGGACCTTTTTGGTTCACCCCTCCACTTT
.	TRBV12-5	TRBJ1-1	13	.	CASGSSGIVEAFF	TGTGCTAGTGGTTCCTCGGGGATTGTTGAAGCTTTCTTT
.	TRBV10-3	TRBJ1-1	16	.	CAISESNTDRGSRAFF	TGTGCCATCAGTGAGTCCAACACGGACCGGGGGAGTAGAGCTTTCTTT
.	TRBV28	TRBJ1-5	15	.	CASSLVGVSNQPQHF	TGTGCCAGCAGTTTGGTTGGGGTTAGCAATCAGCCCCAGCATTTT
TRBD1	TRBV7-2	TRBJ2-1	15	.	CASSPRQGPYNEQFF	TGTGCCAGCAGCCCCAGACAGGGGCCCTACAATGAGCAGTTCTTC
TRBD1	TRBV5-4	TRBJ1-2	15	.	CASSSGDRANYGYTF	TGTGCCAGCAGCTCCGGGGACAGGGCTAACTATGGCTACACCTTC
.	TRBV2	TRBJ2-5	13	.	CASSEVAAGTQYF	TGTGCCAGCAGTGAAGTTGCGGCAGGGACCCAGTACTTC
.	TRBV6-5	TRBJ2-3	15	once	CASSSFITGTDTQYF	TGTGCCAGCAGTTCATTTATCACGGGCACAGATACGCAGTATTTT
.	TRBV11-2	TRBJ2-2	15	.	CASAPRDRNTGELFF	TGTGCCAGCGCCCCGCGGGACAGGAACACCGGGGAGCTGTTTTTT
.	TRBV15	TRBJ1-1	14	.	CATSRVMGNAEAFF	TGTGCCACCAGCAGAGTGATGGGAAACGCTGAAGCTTTCTTT
TRBD1	TRBV4-1	TRBJ1-1	15	.	CASSQPDRGDTEAFF	TGCGCCAGCAGCCAGCCCGACAGGGGGGACACTGAAGCTTTCTTT
.	TRBV19	TRBJ1-4	14	.	CASSRSGWNEKLFF	TGTGCCAGTAGTAGGTCAGGGTGGAATGAAAAACTGTTTTTT
.	TRBV5-4	TRBJ1-6	15	.	CASSLGRTYNSPLHF	TGTGCCAGCAGCTTGGGGCGGACGTATAATTCACCCCTCCACTTT
.	TRBV18	TRBJ1-5	15	.	CASSPLTAVGQPQHF	TGTGCCAGCTCACCACTAACGGCCGTGGGGCAGCCCCAGCATTTT
.	TRBV7-9	TRBJ1-1	14	.	CASRTGSRNTEAFF	TGTGCCAGCAGGACGGGATCTCGAAACACTGAAGCTTTCTTT
.	TRBV5-1	TRBJ2-7	15	.	CASSLDGGLSYEQYF	TGCGCCAGCAGCTTGGATGGCGGACTCTCCTACGAGCAGTACTTC
.	TRBV7-8	TRBJ1-3	15	.	CASSFEGSSGNTIYF	TGTGCCAGCAGCTTCGAGGGGAGCTCTGGAAACACCATATATTTT
.	TRBV7-8	TRBJ1-2	16	.	CASSLGSTPSLYGYTF	TGTGCCAGCAGCTTAGGATCCACCCCAAGTCTCTATGGCTACACCTTC
TRBD1	TRBV6-1	TRBJ1-6	15	.	CASDRGQGYNSPLHF	TGTGCCAGTGACAGGGGGCAGGGCTATAATTCACCCCTCCACTTT
TRBD1	TRBV19	TRBJ1-1	14	.	CASSKTGMNTEAFF	TGTGCCAGTAGCAAGACAGGGATGAACACTGAAGCTTTCTTT
.	TRBV6-5	TRBJ1-3	16	once	CASSYSMMDGGNTIYF	TGTGCCAGCAGTTACTCGATGATGGATGGGGGAAACACCATATATTTT
.	TRBV29-1	TRBJ2-7	13	.	CSVAWGFSYEQYF	TGCAGCGTTGCCTGGGGGTTCTCCTACGAGCAGTACTTC
.	TRBV7-7	TRBJ1-5	15	.	CASSPPTLNPRPQHF	TGTGCTAGCAGCCCTCCTACCTTGAACCCGCGGCCCCAGCATTTT
.	TRBV28	TRBJ1-2	13	.	CASSLQGHYGYTF	TGTGCCAGCAGTTTGCAGGGGCACTATGGCTACACCTTC
TRBD1	TRBV4-3	TRBJ1-5	13	.	CASSQDRADPQHF	TGCGCCAGCAGCCAGGACAGGGCGGACCCCCAGCATTTT
TRBD2	TRBV2	TRBJ2-5	16	.	CASSVPAGPYQETQYF	TGTGCCAGCAGTGTGCCAGCGGGACCTTACCAAGAGACCCAGTACTTC
.	TRBV28	TRBJ1-5	15	.	CASILGGKSNQPQHF	TGTGCCAGCATCCTCGGGGGGAAAAGCAATCAGCCCCAGCATTTT